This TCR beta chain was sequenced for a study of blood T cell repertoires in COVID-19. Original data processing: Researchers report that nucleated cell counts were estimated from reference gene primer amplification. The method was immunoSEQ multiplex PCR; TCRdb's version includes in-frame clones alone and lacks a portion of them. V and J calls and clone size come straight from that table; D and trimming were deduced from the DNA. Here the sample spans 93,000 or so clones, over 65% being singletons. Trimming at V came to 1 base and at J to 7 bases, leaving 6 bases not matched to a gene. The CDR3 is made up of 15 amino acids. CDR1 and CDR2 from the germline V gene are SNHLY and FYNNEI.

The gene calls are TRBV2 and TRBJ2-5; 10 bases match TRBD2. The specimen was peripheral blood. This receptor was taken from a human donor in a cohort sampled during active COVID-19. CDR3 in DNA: TGTGCCAGCAGTGAAGTGTTAGCGGGGGGCGCGACCCAGTACTTC. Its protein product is CASSEVLAGGATQYF.